This TCR beta chain emerged from a study of prognosis after radiotherapy for stage I lung cancer. General observations from the study: Stereotactic body radiation therapy was followed by fewer unique TCR clones, median approximately 9,600 versus 7,200.

This clonotype was seen repeatedly, ten times or more. What it recognizes is unknown. Germline V gene sequence: CDR1 SGHTA, CDR2 FQGNSA. The junction had 5 bases not matched to a gene; V was cut back by 2 bases and J by 3 bases. This CDR3 region has 15 residues. Multiplex PCR in two rounds served to amplify TCR beta CDR3 from genomic DNA. Primers specific to each TRBV and TRBJ gene were used in first-round PCR. TCRdb passed the multiplex PCR reads through MiXCR, listing each CDR3 protein once. The sample contains some 56,000 distinct CDR3 sequences, around 27% of which appear only once. The rearrangement links TRBV7-2 to TRBJ2-7; TRBD2 agrees at 9 bases. This clonotype originated in a donor of 50 years or more with non-small cell lung cancer. The specimen was PBMCs, collected before or after stereotactic body radiation therapy (not recorded which). The DNA for the CDR3 is TGTGCCAGCAGCTTAAAGGGCGGGGGGGACTACGAGCAGTACTTC. This sequence encodes CASSLKGGGDYEQYF.